This T cell receptor (beta chain) was identified during a study of blood T cell repertoires in COVID-19. Overall study context: From T cells, B-cell-depleted T cells, or PBMCs came the material, which was cDNA or gDNA.

Original analysis: For nucleated cells, counts were estimated from reference gene primer amplification. Only in-frame clones appear in the TCRdb table, and some are missing; sequencing was by immunoSEQ multiplex PCR. V, J and clone size were drawn from that table, and D and trimming were deduced from the DNA. Of approximately 180,000 clones listed, about 89% are singletons. Germline values: CDR1 SNHLY, CDR2 FYNNEI. The CDR3 consists of 14 residues. After removal of 6 bases from V and 3 bases from J, the junction contained 5 bases not matched to a gene. The sequence came from a man in his forties with active or convalescent COVID-19. Sequencing used peripheral blood. J is TRBJ1-5 and V is TRBV2; 7 bases match TRBD1. The CDR3 coding sequence is TGTGCCAGCAGGGGGACAGAGGCCAATCAGCCCCAGCATTTT. Protein sequence: CASRGTEANQPQHF.